The source of this TCR beta chain is a study of T cells in Graves' hyperthyroidism and ophthalmopathy. Study-level background: The authors collected peripheral blood at initial diagnosis, before any treatment. Findings of the study overall: Ophthalmopathy stood apart from stable hyperthyroidism in a 13 V-J model. In the blood, most expanded thyroid clonotypes above 0.001 appeared as well.

This clonotype has only a few counts. The target antigen is unknown. Clinicians diagnosed patients from clinical symptoms, serum thyroxine and TRAb, thyroid ultrasound and orbital computed tomography. Germline CDR1 and CDR2: SGHTA and FQGNSA. This CDR3 spans 16 amino acids. With 5 bases removed from V and 1 base from J, the gap between germline ends came to 17 bases. Authors of the study amplified TCR beta CDR3 regions from RNA transcripts. HTBI primers drove first-round RT-PCR of the TCR CDR3. One entry per CDR3 protein results from TCRdb running MiXCR on the multiplex PCR reads. The table lists approximately 870,000 distinct CDR3 sequences, 35% to 45% of them singletons, with more than 7% in the top ten.

Sequenced sample: blood. This clonotype was obtained from a man younger than 35 with Graves' hyperthyroidism. This rearrangement joins TRBV7-2 to TRBJ2-5; TRBD1 is a possible D gene (7 bases). CDR3 in DNA: TGTGCCAGCAGCCTCAGGGGGGACTCCACCCAAGAGACCCAGTACTTC. Translation: CASSLRGDSTQETQYF.